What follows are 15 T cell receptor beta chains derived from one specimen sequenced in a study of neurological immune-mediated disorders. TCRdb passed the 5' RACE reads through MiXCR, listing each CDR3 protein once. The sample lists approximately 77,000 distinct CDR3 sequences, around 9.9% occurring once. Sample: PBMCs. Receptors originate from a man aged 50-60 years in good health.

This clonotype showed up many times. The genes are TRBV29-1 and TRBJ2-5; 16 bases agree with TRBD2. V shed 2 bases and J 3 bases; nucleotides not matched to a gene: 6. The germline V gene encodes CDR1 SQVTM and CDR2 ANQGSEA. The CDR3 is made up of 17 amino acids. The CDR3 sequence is CSVETGLAGGSKETQYF. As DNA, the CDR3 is TGCAGCGTTGAAACGGGACTAGCGGGAGGGTCAAAAGAGACCCAGTACTTC.

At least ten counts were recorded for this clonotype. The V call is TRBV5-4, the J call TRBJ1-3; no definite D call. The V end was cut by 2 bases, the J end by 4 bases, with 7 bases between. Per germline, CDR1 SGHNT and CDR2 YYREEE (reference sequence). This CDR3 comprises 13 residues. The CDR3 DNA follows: TGTGCCAGCAGCTTCGATACAGGAAACACCATATATTTT. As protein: CASSFDTGNTIYF.

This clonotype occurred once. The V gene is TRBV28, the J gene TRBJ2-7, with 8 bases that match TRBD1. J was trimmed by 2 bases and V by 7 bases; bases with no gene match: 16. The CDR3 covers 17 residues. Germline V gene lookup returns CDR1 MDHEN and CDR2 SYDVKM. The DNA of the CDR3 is TGTGCCAGCATCGCCTCCACCGGGGACAGGTTAACCTACGAGCAGTACTTC. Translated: CASIASTGDRLTYEQYF.

For the CDR3, the DNA is TGTGCCAGCAGTCCGGGGACAGGTTGGAGTGAGCAGTTCTTC. Translating it yields CASSPGTGWSEQFF. This chain uses TRBV12-3 or TRBV12-4 with TRBJ2-1, with 8 bases identical to TRBD1. The CDR3 covers 14 residues. J was trimmed by 9 bases and V by 5 bases; bases with no gene match: 9.

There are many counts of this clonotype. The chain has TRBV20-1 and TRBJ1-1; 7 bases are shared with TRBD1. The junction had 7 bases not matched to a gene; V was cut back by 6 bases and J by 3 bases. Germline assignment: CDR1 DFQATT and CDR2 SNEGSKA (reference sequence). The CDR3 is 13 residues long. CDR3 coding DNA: TGCAGTGCGCCCGACAGGGTATACACTGAAGCTTTCTTT. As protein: CSAPDRVYTEAFF.

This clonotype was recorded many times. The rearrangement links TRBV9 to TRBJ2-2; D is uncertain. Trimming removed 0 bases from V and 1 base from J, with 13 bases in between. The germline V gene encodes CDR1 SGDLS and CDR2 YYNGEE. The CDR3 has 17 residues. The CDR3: CASSVALLGENTGELFF. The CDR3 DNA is TGTGCCAGCAGCGTAGCCCTTCTCGGAGAGAACACCGGGGAGCTGTTTTTT.

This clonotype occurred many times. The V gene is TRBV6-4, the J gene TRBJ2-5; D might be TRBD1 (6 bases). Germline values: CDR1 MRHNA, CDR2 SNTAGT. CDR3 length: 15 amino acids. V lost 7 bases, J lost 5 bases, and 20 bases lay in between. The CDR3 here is CASTKSDSGEETQYF. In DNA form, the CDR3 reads TGTGCCAGCACTAAATCGGACAGTGGTGAGGAGACCCAGTACTTC.

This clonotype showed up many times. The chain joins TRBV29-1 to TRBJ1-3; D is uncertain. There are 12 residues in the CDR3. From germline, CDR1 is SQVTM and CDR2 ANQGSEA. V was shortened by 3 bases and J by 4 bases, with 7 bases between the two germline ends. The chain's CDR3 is CSVDPGGNTIYF. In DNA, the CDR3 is TGCAGCGTTGACCCAGGAGGAAACACCATATATTTT.

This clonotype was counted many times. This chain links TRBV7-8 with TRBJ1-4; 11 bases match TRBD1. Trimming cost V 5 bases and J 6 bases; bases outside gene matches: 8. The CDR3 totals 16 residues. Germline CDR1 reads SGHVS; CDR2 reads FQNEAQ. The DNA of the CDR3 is TGTGCCAGCAGCACGGCCCGGGACAGGGGGGATGAAAAACTGTTTTTT. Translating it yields CASSTARDRGDEKLFF.

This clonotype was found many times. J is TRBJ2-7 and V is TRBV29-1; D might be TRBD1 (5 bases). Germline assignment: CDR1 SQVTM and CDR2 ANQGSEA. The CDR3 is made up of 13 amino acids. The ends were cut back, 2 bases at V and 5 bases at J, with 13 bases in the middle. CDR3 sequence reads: CSVEISARDEQYF. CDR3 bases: TGCAGCGTTGAAATTTCGGCCAGGGACGAGCAGTACTTC.

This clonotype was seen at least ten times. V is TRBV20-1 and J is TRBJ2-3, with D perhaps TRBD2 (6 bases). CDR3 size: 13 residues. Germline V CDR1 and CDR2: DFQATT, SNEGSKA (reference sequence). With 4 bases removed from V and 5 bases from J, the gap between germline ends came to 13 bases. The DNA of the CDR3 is TGCAGTGCTAAAGGGACTGTAGTAGATACGCAGTATTTT. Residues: CSAKGTVVDTQYF.

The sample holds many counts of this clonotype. For the CDR3, the DNA is TGCAGTGCTAGAGTCACTAGCGGGAGTTCAGATACGCAGTATTTT. Its protein product is CSARVTSGSSDTQYF. The chain is built from TRBV20-1 and TRBJ2-3; 11 bases match TRBD2. V dropped 1 base and J dropped 4; count of bases not matched to a gene: 4. CDR3 size: 15 residues. The V gene's germline CDR1 is DFQATT and CDR2 SNEGSKA (reference sequence).

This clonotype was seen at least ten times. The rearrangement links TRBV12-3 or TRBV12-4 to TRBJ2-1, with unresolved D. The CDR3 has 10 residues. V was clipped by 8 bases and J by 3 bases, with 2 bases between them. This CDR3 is CASGYNEQFF. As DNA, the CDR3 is TGTGCCAGCGGCTACAATGAGCAGTTCTTC.

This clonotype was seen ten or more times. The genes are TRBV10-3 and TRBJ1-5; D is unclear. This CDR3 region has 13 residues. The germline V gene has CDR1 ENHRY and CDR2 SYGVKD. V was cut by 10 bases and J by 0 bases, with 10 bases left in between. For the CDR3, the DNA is TGTGCCACGCACGAGAATAGCAATCAGCCCCAGCATTTT. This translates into CATHENSNQPQHF.

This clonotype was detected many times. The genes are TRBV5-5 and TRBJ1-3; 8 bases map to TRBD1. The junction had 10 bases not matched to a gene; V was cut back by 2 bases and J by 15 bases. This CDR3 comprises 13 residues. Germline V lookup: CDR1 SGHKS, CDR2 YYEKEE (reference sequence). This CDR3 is CASSFAPPDREYF. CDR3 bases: TGTGCCAGCAGCTTTGCCCCCCCGGACAGGGAATATTTT.